A single sample is the source of the 10 T cell receptor beta chains below, sequenced in a study of CD8 T cells in Susac syndrome. With random hexamers, reverse transcription was performed on roughly 0.5 to 1 ug of RNA. TCRdb re-analysed the immunoSEQ multiplex PCR reads in MiXCR, keeping a single row per CDR3 protein. The sample has about 290,000 distinct CDR3 sequences, approximately 85% seen once. The source material was CD8+ T cells from PBMCs. The source of these receptors is a human donor with multiple sclerosis.

The V gene is TRBV2, the J gene TRBJ1-1, with D possibly matching TRBD1 (6 bases). The V end was cut by 3 bases, the J end by 0 bases, with 14 bases between. Looked up from germline, CDR1 is SNHLY and CDR2 is FYNNEI. This CDR3 is built from 16 residues. This chain's CDR3 is CASSDSNRELNTEAFF. The CDR3 coding sequence is TGTGCCAGCAGTGATTCGAACAGGGAACTGAACACTGAAGCTTTCTTT.

V usage is TRBV4-2 and J usage is TRBJ2-6, with a weak D call TRBD1 (6 bases). V was shortened by 0 bases and J by 2 bases, with 8 bases between the two germline ends. The CDR3 sequence is 16 residues long. Germline V gives CDR1 LGHNA, CDR2 YNFKEQ. In nucleotides, the CDR3 is TGTGCCAGCAGCCAAGATGAGGGGGCTGGGGCCAACGTCCTGACTTTC. Protein sequence: CASSQDEGAGANVLTF.

The rearrangement joins TRBV4-3 to TRBJ2-7, with TRBD2 matching 7 bases. CDR1 and CDR2 (germline): LGHNA, YSLEER. Trimming took 4 bases from V and 5 from J; bases not matched to a gene: 5. This CDR3 spans 13 amino acids. The CDR3 coding sequence is TGCGCCAGCAGCCCCGACCGGGAGGACGAGCAGTACTTC. Residues: CASSPDREDEQYF.

The chain employs TRBV27 and TRBJ1-2; D unresolved. Germline CDR1 MNHEY, CDR2 SMNVEV (reference sequence). The CDR3 length is 15 residues. V was clipped by 3 bases and J by 5 bases, with 16 bases between them. The CDR3 DNA reads as TGTGCCAGCAGTTTTGGGAGGACGGACCCGTATGGCTACACCTTC. Encoded protein: CASSFGRTDPYGYTF.

This clonotype was detected only once. The chain has TRBV28 and TRBJ1-5; D gene ambiguous. Trimming stripped 6 bases from V and 4 bases from J, with 4 bases between. The CDR3 sequence is 11 residues long. Germline V gene data show CDR1 as MDHEN and CDR2 as SYDVKM. The chain's CDR3 is CASSINQPQHF. In DNA form, the CDR3 reads TGTGCCAGCAGCATTAATCAGCCCCAGCATTTT.

The rearrangement joins TRBV4-3 to TRBJ2-7; TRBD2 matches 8 bases. Germline values: CDR1 LGHNA, CDR2 YSLEER. The ends lost 0 bases at V and 0 bases at J; junction bases unmatched: 7. The CDR3 extends over 17 amino acids. This chain's CDR3 is CASSQDRTLADSYEQYF. The DNA of the CDR3 is TGCGCCAGCAGCCAAGATCGAACACTAGCGGACTCCTACGAGCAGTACTTC.

This rearrangement joins TRBV9 to TRBJ2-1, with a possible D match to TRBD2 (5 bases). Germline loops: CDR1 SGDLS, CDR2 YYNGEE. The V and J ends lost 0 bases and 6 bases respectively, with 16 bases between them. The CDR3 consists of 16 residues. The CDR3 nucleotides read TGTGCCAGCAGCGTAGAAGGGAGCGGTGGGCGCAATGAGCAGTTCTTC. This codes for CASSVEGSGGRNEQFF. Combining the CDR3 with reference TRBV9 and TRBJ2-1 gives the whole variable domain DSGVTQTPKHLITATGQRVTLRCSPRSGDLSVYWYQQSLDQGLQFLIQYYNGEERAKGNILERFSAQQFPDLHSELNLSSLELGDSALYFCASSVEGSGGRNEQFFGPGTRLTVL.

The rearrangement joins TRBV6-5 to TRBJ1-2, with a tentative D call TRBD1 (6 bases). The CDR3 has 14 amino acids. The V and J ends lost 2 bases and 3 bases respectively, with 10 bases between them. Germline V lookup: CDR1 MNHEY, CDR2 SVGAGI. The CDR3 here is CASSYGAGDYGYTF. The CDR3 DNA is TGTGCCAGCAGTTACGGTGCAGGGGACTATGGCTACACCTTC.

This clonotype was detected a few times. The chain carries TRBV7-9 and TRBJ1-1, with D tentatively TRBD1 (5 bases). Trimming stripped 4 bases from V and 2 bases from J, with 14 bases between. This CDR3 spans 15 amino acids. The germline CDR1 and CDR2 sequences are SEHNR and FQNEAQ (reference sequence). CDR3 loop: CASSSRPDSNTEAFF. The CDR3 DNA reads TGTGCCAGCAGCTCCCGTCCCGACAGTAACACTGAAGCTTTCTTT.

The V gene is TRBV4-3, the J gene TRBJ2-1, with a possible D match to TRBD2 (5 bases). The germline V gene has CDR1 LGHNA and CDR2 YSLEER. Deletions cut 0 bases from V and 4 bases from J, with 7 bases between. The CDR3 loop spans 14 amino acids. In nucleotides, the CDR3 is TGCGCCAGCAGCCAAGAGCGGACTTACAATGAGCAGTTCTTC. Protein sequence: CASSQERTYNEQFF.